This paragraph covers one T cell receptor beta chain sequence. This record belongs to a study of OX40 agonist ivuxolimab in advanced cancers. Libraries were prepared by immunoSEQ multiplex PCR; TCRdb keeps only in-frame clonotypes and omits some of them. The sample has around 40,000 clones, 65% to 85% seen once. This CDR3 has 11 residues. Germline CDR1 reads MDHEN; CDR2 reads SYDVKM. The germline V and J ends were trimmed by 3 bases and 11 bases, with 10 bases remaining between them. This sequence was found in an adult with an advanced solid tumor such as melanoma, head and neck, liver or kidney cancer. The chain joins TRBV28 to TRBJ1-1; D not resolved. The material was CD4+ or CD8+ T cells sorted from blood, obtained in a trial of the OX40 agonist ivuxolimab. This CDR3 is CASSLRGFAFF. The DNA for the CDR3 is TGTGCCAGCAGTTTGCGGGGTTTTGCTTTCTTT.